The clone carrying this TCR beta chain showed up just a few times. Its antigen remains unknown. These data come from a study of spatial heterogeneity in lung cancer. Study-level information: Mean representation of each unique TCR and UMI combination in the raw reads exceeded nine occurrences. The study, taken as a whole, reports: TCRs found ubiquitously expanded in tumor appeared in blood more at resection than at follow-up.

Stated time point: sample taken at primary tumor resection. No cell sorting; template was whole RNA from tumor, lung tissue or PBMC. Each molecule of TCR cDNA was tagged with one unique molecular identifier. One entry per CDR3 protein results from TCRdb running MiXCR on the 5' RACE reads. The data show around 60,000 distinct CDR3 sequences, with 8% to 9% seen just once and about 15% held by the top ten. The CDR3 loop spans 14 amino acids. Per the germline V gene, CDR1 is MNHNY and CDR2 is SVGAGI (reference sequence). V was clipped by 7 bases and J by 5 bases; unmatched bases: 5. This material consisted of PBMCs, taken at surgery. The chain joins TRBV6-6 to TRBJ1-6; 7 bases fit TRBD1. This sequence originates from a female donor with early-stage non-small cell lung cancer. The CDR3 sequence is CASKGGADNSPLHF. The CDR3 DNA follows: TGTGCCAGCAAAGGGGGCGCAGATAATTCACCCCTCCACTTT.